This TCR beta chain comes out of a study of cytomegalovirus exposure and HLA in healthy donors (dated by TCRdb to the late 2010s). With respect to the entire study: An earlier analysis of some 550 of the donors reported 250 to 350 Gb of sequence data and some 120 million unique TCR beta sequences from approximately 180 million T cells. An early release covering 550 to 700 HLA-typed donors comprised approximately 300 gigabases of sequencing data and tens of millions of unique TCR sequences. Of the 398 genotyped donors, less than 85% were placed in the genetic ancestry cluster associated with self-reported Caucasian donors. The study aimed to test whether cataloging public T cell receptors could reveal signatures of past pathogen exposure. The study used immunosequencing to profile the T cell repertoires of approximately 640 subjects and linked those repertoires to cytomegalovirus serostatus. In addition to the first cohort of hundreds of subjects, a separate validation cohort of some 120 different subjects was used. High-throughput TCR immunosequencing, statistical association of individual TCRs with disease status, and machine learning were combined to predict cytomegalovirus infection status. To study patterns of TCR occurrence, a later analysis re-analyzed previously published TCR beta repertoires from under 750 donors and added high-resolution HLA genotyping. In the later analysis, no new phenotypic data were used to find candidate immune exposures; instead, reliance was placed on TCR beta sequences and their occurrence across donors. In an earlier analysis of a few hundred of the donors, high-throughput TCR beta sequencing was used to judge whether each TCR beta V gene segment behaved as functional or pseudogenic. Donor age, sex, ethnicity and CMV serostatus were compiled together with the repertoire data. In a later genetic analysis, genome-wide SNP genotypes for about 60% of the 666 donors were used, and that subset was treated as a discovery cohort. All discovery cohort repertoires had been generated using a single sequencing platform. HLA typing covered class I and class II loci at four-digit resolution. Typing coverage varied by locus: about 620-630 donors for A, B, C, DRB1 and DQB1; more than 500 for DQA1; about 600 for DPA1; fewer than 480 for DPB1. Because of strong linkage in the cohort, roughly five DR-DQ haplotypes were treated as single units for association and clustering. Among about 390 genotyped donors of the cohort, an average of roughly 240,000 unique TCR beta nucleotide sequences were sequenced per donor, around 18% of them non-productive.

The cohort consisted of 600 to 700 healthy bone marrow donors. At the time of sampling, every cohort member was nominally healthy, though immune exposures that went unrecorded were likely present. The donor tested CMV seropositive and was one of the 289 seropositive cohort members. A peripheral blood sample was collected from each donor, and TCR beta sequencing was performed on peripheral blood mononuclear cells. Genomic DNA extraction from the blood cell samples was performed with the Qiagen DNeasy Blood Extraction Kit. Library generation was performed with the immunoSEQ multiplex PCR assay. A mixture of 60 forward primers for TCR Vbeta segments and 13 reverse primers for TCR Jbeta segments was used in the multiplex PCR. Amplification of the CDR3 region of rearranged TCR beta genes was performed with a multiplex PCR assay on genomic DNA. The Illumina HiSeq System was used to sequence the amplified TCR beta libraries as 87-base-pair reads. Per the authors' processing: A later analysis tallied roughly 80 million unique TCR beta chains across the approximately 670 repertoires, and 10 million to 11 million of those chains were shared by two or more donors. To remove PCR and sequencing errors, raw reads were error-corrected and collapsed into unique sequences using a nearest-neighbor algorithm that merged closely related sequences. V, D and J gene segments were assigned by aligning CDR3 sequences to IMGT reference sequences. Each retained sequence needed at least a six-nucleotide match to both a V gene segment and a J gene segment. A rearrangement counted as productive if the CDR3 had no stop codons and remained in frame with V and J, and every other rearrangement counted as non-productive. CDR3 was defined according to IMGT convention as the region running from the second conserved V-encoded cysteine to the conserved J-encoded phenylalanine. The earlier analysis of about 570 of the donors excluded any sequence lacking an unambiguous match to a single V gene segment. An earlier analysis of some 610 of the donors called V segments functional above 56.7% productive rearrangements and segregating when the between-donor standard deviation exceeded 5%. A statistical classification framework was built for diagnosing cytomegalovirus status from the catalog of TCR beta chain sequences. In a later analysis, V and J genes were assigned by comparing TCR nucleotide sequences against IMGT/GENE-DB human TR gene sequences. In a later analysis, CDR3 sequences and most-parsimonious VDJ recombination scenarios were assigned using the TCRdist pipeline. A later analysis defined each TCR beta chain by its CDR3 amino acid sequence plus V-gene family, and excluded reads lacking a unique V-gene family. To address suspected cross-contamination and a sequencing artifact, a later analysis removed 592 highly shared, low-generation-probability nucleotide sequences. For each public chain, a later analysis derived a clonal expansion index from normalized ranks of inferred template counts within each repertoire. In a later analysis, generation probabilities were computed using a VDJ recombination model fitted to out-of-frame rearrangements, and the results were checked against IGoR. A later analysis scored TCR-TCR, TCR-HLA and TCR-CMV co-occurrence with hypergeometric tests, applying a repertoire-size bias correction to TCR pairs. A later analysis estimated false discovery rates by permuting HLA or CMV assignments 20 times. In a later analysis, co-occurring TCRs were grouped using DBSCAN, and TCRdist sequence similarity was added for clustering within HLA-allele-positive subsets. For co-occurrence clustering, repertoires with fewer than 30,000 or more than 120,000 public chains were excluded, along with 4 to 6 repertoires with anomalous nucleotide sharing. TCRdb re-hosts the immuneACCESS table, in-frame sequences only. Its copies lack some clones; in the studies checked, an unresolved V gene accounts for under half of them, and the cause for the rest is not known. V and J calls and clone size are those listed in that table; D and trimming were worked out from the DNA. The sample table shows roughly 180,000 clones, and around 78% are seen once. Of the sample, roughly an eighth falls within the top ten clones.

The investigation overall reported the following: Compared with the approximately 670-donor mean, donors in an Asian-associated ancestry cluster had fewer N-insertions in productive TCRs, according to a later genetic analysis. A group of highly shared sequence variants was considered likely to be a technical artifact of the sequencing pipeline. A later analysis reported that several top co-occurrence clusters appeared linked to parvovirus B19, influenza, CMV and Epstein-Barr virus. The cohort was sequenced for TCR beta chains only, and without alpha or paired-chain data the features that could be detected were limited. In a later genetic analysis, a missense DCLRE1C variant was associated with V-gene and J-gene trimming of TCR beta chains, and the association was replicated in an independent cohort. In a later analysis, TCR association rates were found to vary across HLA loci, with the most associated TCRs seen for DRB1 alleles and the fewest for HLA-C alleles. In vitro tests confirmed that a few of the cytomegalovirus-associated TCR beta chains recognize cytomegalovirus antigens. A later analysis found that HLA-associated TCR beta chains were more clonally expanded and had lower generation probabilities than equally common non-associated chains. Most CMV-associated TCR beta chains appeared to be HLA-restricted in a later analysis, and the HLA associations seemed to be driven largely by CMV exposure. Cytomegalovirus status was reported to be diagnosed by the classifier with high specificity and sensitivity in both the original and validation cohorts. HLA typing was unavailable for some donors at each locus, so association tests used only the typed subset. In the study, around 150 TCR beta chains were listed as associated with cytomegalovirus. CMV serostatus was the only immune exposure information available for the cohort. Most TCR sequences were observed very rarely across donors, whereas some public TCRs were present in many individuals. Sequencing depth was assumed to be roughly uniform across donors in the presence/absence analyses, though that assumption may not hold. When HLA alleles, especially DR and DQ, strongly co-occurred, TCR associations were difficult to assign to individual alleles. According to the authors, the approach could potentially be generalized to other disease states and immunological phenotypes. A further reported finding was that TCR beta sequences accurately predicted the HLA-A and HLA-B alleles for most subjects in the first cohort. The earlier analysis of approximately 560 of the donors excluded approximately 15 rarely observed V segments, including chromosome 9 orphons, because counts were too low. A later analysis associated about 17,000 TCR beta sequences with specific HLA alleles at a false discovery rate of 0.05. Linkage disequilibrium might explain the correlated functional status among segregating V segments, but an unknown experimental factor could not be ruled out. Broadly in line with IMGT annotations, most TCR beta V segments showed up in productive rearrangements about 90% or about 30% of the time in an earlier analysis of a few hundred of the donors. Because the 87-base-pair reads could not distinguish some IMGT-functional V segments, including TRBV6-2 and TRBV6-3, those segments were excluded.

As for this clone: The antigen it binds to is not known. Base qualities are not provided; no much larger clone lies one nucleotide away.

Compared with germline, V lacks 5 bases and J lacks 8 bases; bases without a gene match: 12. CDR1 and CDR2 were assigned from the germline V gene (reference sequence) as LNHDA and SQIVND. The CDR3 numbers 15 residues from cysteine through phenylalanine. Only the CDR3 DNA stays, 45 bases, in frame from base 1. Sequencing was carried out using PBMCs. The chain is made from TRBV19 and TRBJ1-2, and 9 junction bases match TRBD1. The clonotype was recovered from a woman aged 45-59 years in good health and CMV-seropositive. The nucleotides are TGTGCCAGTAGTGCCGAACAGGGGGCGGTCTTCGGCTACACCTTC. It specifies CASSAEQGAVFGYTF.